Shown below are 14 T cell receptor beta chains from a single sample sequenced in a study of blood T cell repertoires in COVID-19 (dated by TCRdb to 2018 to 2021). The library was built by means of the immunoSEQ multiplex PCR assay. In TCRdb, the immuneACCESS table is reduced to in-frame sequences with V and J assigned. These tables do not hold every clone; where another copy was compared, an unresolved V gene accounts for under half, and the others remain unexplained. This sample has about 350,000 clones in its table, and around 91% of those were observed once. 3% to 4% of the sample belongs to the ten largest clones. Sequencing was carried out using peripheral blood. Receptors were obtained from a woman aged 18-29 years who had recovered from COVID-19.

The rearrangement links TRBV28 to TRBJ1-5; 8 bases match TRBD1. V lost 5 bases to trimming and J lost 5 bases; unmatched junction nucleotides: 2. Germline CDR1 MDHEN, CDR2 SYDVKM. CDR3 length: 13 residues. CDR3 sequence (DNA): TGTGCCAGCAGTCCAGGGGGCCATCAGCCCCAGCATTTT. Encoded protein: CASSPGGHQPQHF.

The J gene is TRBJ2-2, the V gene TRBV2; tentatively, D is TRBD1 (5 bases). The length of the CDR3 is 15 residues. The germline V gene encodes CDR1 SNHLY and CDR2 FYNNEI. Trimming took 1 base from V and 5 from J, leaving 11 bases between them. The chain's CDR3 is CASSEGPRATGELFF. In nucleotides, the CDR3 is TGTGCCAGCAGTGAAGGGCCCAGGGCGACCGGGGAGCTGTTTTTT.

This CDR3 reads CASSVEVAAYNEQFF. DNA of the CDR3: TGTGCCAGCAGTGTCGAGGTAGCGGCTTACAATGAGCAGTTCTTC. The chain carries TRBV6-4 and TRBJ2-1; TRBD2 might be the D (6 bases). The CDR3 has 15 residues. Germline V lookup: CDR1 MRHNA, CDR2 SNTAGT. V was trimmed by 4 bases and J by 4 bases, leaving 14 bases between them.

There are a few counts of this clone. This sequence joins TRBV4-1 and TRBJ2-2; tentative D call: TRBD1 (5 bases). CDR3 length equals 14 residues. Trimming cost V 3 bases and J 5 bases, with 10 bases left between them. CDR1 is MGHRA and CDR2 is YSYEKL in the germline V gene. The CDR3 reads CASSQQGRTGELFF. In DNA, the CDR3 is TGCGCCAGCAGCCAGCAGGGTAGGACCGGGGAGCTGTTTTTT.

This chain joins TRBV6-6 and TRBJ2-5, with 8 bases fitting TRBD2. Losses at the gene ends were 5 bases for V and 5 bases for J; bases not matched to a gene: 16. The CDR3 has 17 residues. CDR1 MNHNY and CDR2 SVGAGI come from the germline V gene (reference sequence). The CDR3 DNA follows: TGTGCCAGCAGTCAACGAGAAATAGCGGGAAGGGGTGAGACCCAGTACTTC. Its protein is CASSQREIAGRGETQYF.

The chain couples TRBV20-1 to TRBJ2-3; D remains unclear. The V gene lost 5 bases and the J gene lost 0 bases, with 9 bases spanning the gap. The CDR3 is 13 amino acids. CDR1 is DFQATT and CDR2 is SNEGSKA in the germline V gene (reference sequence). CDR3 DNA: TGCAGTGCTCGTGGAACTAGCACAGATACGCAGTATTTT. It yields the protein CSARGTSTDTQYF.

The J gene is TRBJ2-1, the V gene TRBV29-1; maybe TRBD1 (6 bases). The germline CDR1 and CDR2 sequences are SQVTM and ANQGSEA. The CDR3 contains 12 residues. With 7 bases removed from V and 7 bases from J, the gap between germline ends came to 14 bases. CDR3 sequence reads: CSGGQKGNEQFF. CDR3 in DNA: TGCAGCGGCGGACAGAAAGGTAATGAGCAGTTCTTC.

This chain links TRBV7-2 with TRBJ1-2; TRBD1 aligns across 7 bases. The CDR3 extends over 18 amino acids. V lost 2 bases and J lost 8; bases outside the gene matches: 20. Germline CDR1 SGHTA, CDR2 FQGNSA. CDR3 coding DNA: TGTGCCAGCAGCTTAAACATTCAGTTCCGGACAGGTTTCAAGGGCTACACCTTC. Amino acid sequence: CASSLNIQFRTGFKGYTF.

The chain is built from TRBV7-9 and TRBJ2-7; 9 bases line up with TRBD1. Germline V CDR1 and CDR2: SEHNR, FQNEAQ (reference sequence). This CDR3 spans 15 amino acids. With V trimmed by 5 bases and J by 0 bases, 5 bases remained unmatched. The CDR3 region is CASSLGQGSSYEQYV. CDR3 coding DNA: TGTGCCAGCAGCCTCGGACAGGGGAGCTCCTACGAGCAGTACGTC.

The CDR3 DNA reads as TGTGCCAGCAGCGTCAGGGAACAGGGTGAAAAACTGTTTTTT. Translated, it gives CASSVREQGEKLFF. The chain combines TRBV11-3 with TRBJ1-4; a weak D match, TRBD1 (6 bases). Germline V lookup: CDR1 SGHNT, CDR2 YENEEA. Trimming shortened V by 5 bases and J by 7 bases, and 14 bases separated the two germline ends. The CDR3 sequence is 14 residues long.

The rearrangement uses TRBV6-5 and TRBJ1-2; 8 nucleotides line up with TRBD1. Germline assignment: CDR1 MNHEY and CDR2 SVGAGI. V lost 0 bases to trimming and J lost 5 bases; unmatched junction nucleotides: 5. This CDR3 is built from 15 residues. CDR3 DNA: TGTGCCAGCAGTTACTCGAGGACAGGGCATTATGGCTACACCTTC. Translation: CASSYSRTGHYGYTF.

This clone has just one count. The CDR3 sequence is CAIRGQISSYNSPLHF. The CDR3 region has the DNA TGTGCCATCAGAGGACAGATAAGCTCCTATAATTCACCCCTCCACTTT. The J gene is TRBJ1-6, the V gene TRBV10-3, with D possibly being TRBD1 (6 bases). CDR1 is ENHRY, CDR2 SYGVKD, per germline. Deletions cut 6 bases from V and 0 bases from J, with 12 bases between. The CDR3 length is 16 residues.

The chain uses TRBV4-3 and TRBJ2-4; D possibly corresponds to TRBD2 (6 bases). Trimming shortened V by 0 bases and J by 6 bases, and 6 bases separated the two germline ends. The CDR3 totals 13 residues. Germline loops: CDR1 LGHNA, CDR2 YSLEER. The CDR3 bases are TGCGCCAGCAGCCAAGAGGGGGGAAACATTCAGTACTTC. Its protein product is CASSQEGGNIQYF.

V and J are TRBV11-3 and TRBJ2-3, with 12 nucleotides matching TRBD2. The CDR3 runs to 16 residues. Losses at the gene ends were 3 bases for V and 3 bases for J; bases not matched to a gene: 4. The germline gives CDR1 SGHNT, CDR2 YENEEA. The CDR3 DNA sequence: TGTGCCAGCAGCTTGAGACTAGCGGGAGATACAGATACGCAGTATTTT. Translation gives CASSLRLAGDTDTQYF.